The table lists the clone carrying this T cell receptor beta chain with a few counts. Its antigen is unidentified. Unique molecular identifiers were present in the TCR beta cDNA libraries. T cells, about 0.95 to 10 million of them, yielded roughly 470,000 cDNA molecules. TCRdb called the PCR reads again in MiXCR, with one record for every CDR3 protein. The table shows about half a million distinct CDR3 sequences, with roughly 45% occurring only once. This entry belongs to a study of post-analysis software for immune sequencing data. Overall study: The cohort encompassed relapsing-remitting, secondary progressive and progressive-relapsing multiple sclerosis disease courses. Overall study findings and caveats: Normalized Chao1 diversity in multiple sclerosis patients fell significantly below that of controls. F measure clustering grouped samples strongly by preparation batch.

The sequence was collected from a girl aged 5-17 years with multiple sclerosis. The sample comprised blood.

The CDR3 DNA reads as TGTGCCAGCAGTTTGCTCCGTTTGGGGGCGCCGGACAATGAGCAGTTCTTC. Translating gives CASSLLRLGAPDNEQFF. This chain joins TRBV27 and TRBJ2-1, with D perhaps TRBD1 (6 bases). V lost 3 bases, J lost 5 bases, and 20 bases lay in between. Germline values: CDR1 MNHEY, CDR2 SMNVEV (reference sequence). The CDR3 spans 17 residues.